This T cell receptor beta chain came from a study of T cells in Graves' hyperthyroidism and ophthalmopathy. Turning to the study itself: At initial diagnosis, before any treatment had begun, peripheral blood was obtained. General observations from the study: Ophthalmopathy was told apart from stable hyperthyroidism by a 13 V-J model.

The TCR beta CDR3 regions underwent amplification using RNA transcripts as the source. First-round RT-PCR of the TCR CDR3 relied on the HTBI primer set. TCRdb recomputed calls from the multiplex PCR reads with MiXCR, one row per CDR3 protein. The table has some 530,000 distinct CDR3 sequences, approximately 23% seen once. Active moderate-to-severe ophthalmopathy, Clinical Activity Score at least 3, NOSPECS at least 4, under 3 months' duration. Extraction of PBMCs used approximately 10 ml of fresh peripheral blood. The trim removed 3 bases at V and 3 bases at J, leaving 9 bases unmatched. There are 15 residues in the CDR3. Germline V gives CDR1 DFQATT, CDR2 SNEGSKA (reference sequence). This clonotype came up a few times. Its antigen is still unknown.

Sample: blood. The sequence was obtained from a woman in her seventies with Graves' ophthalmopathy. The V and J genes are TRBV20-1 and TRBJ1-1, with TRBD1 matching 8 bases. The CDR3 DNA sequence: TGCAGTGCTAGGCTCCGGGACAGGCGCCACACTGAAGCTTTCTTT. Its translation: CSARLRDRRHTEAFF.